The clone carrying this T cell receptor (beta chain) was observed a handful of times. What it binds is unknown. For the second PCR, which ran for about 7 to 11 cycles, a sample-barcoded 5' primer and a J-beta primer mix were used. TCRdb analysed the 5' RACE reads with MiXCR anew, one entry per CDR3 protein. Counted here are approximately 960,000 distinct CDR3 sequences, almost 30% occurring once; the ten biggest clones make up more than 8.5%. These data belong to a study of blood T cells in healthy people across ages. Findings and limits, study-wide: Long-lived donors had more naive CD4+ cells and higher diversity than aged donors. The diversity estimates, figures obtained from one million T cells, were considered underestimates. Per million T cells, the diversity of TCR beta decreased roughly linearly as age advanced.

Germline CDR1 and CDR2: MDHEN and SYDVKM. V lost 2 bases and J 2 bases, leaving 13 bases between the germline ends. There are 17 residues in the CDR3. The same specimen was also included in a second study, on T cells of mothers and their children. That publication notes: Over 8.5 million reads per mother and around 3.2 million per child were obtained.

Sample: blood. The chain employs TRBV28 and TRBJ2-6; D unresolved. The source is a woman between 35 and 50 years old in good health. As DNA, the CDR3 is TGTGCCAGCAGTTTAACGGCGGCTCGTACTGGGGCCAACGTCCTGACTTTC. It encodes CASSLTAARTGANVLTF.